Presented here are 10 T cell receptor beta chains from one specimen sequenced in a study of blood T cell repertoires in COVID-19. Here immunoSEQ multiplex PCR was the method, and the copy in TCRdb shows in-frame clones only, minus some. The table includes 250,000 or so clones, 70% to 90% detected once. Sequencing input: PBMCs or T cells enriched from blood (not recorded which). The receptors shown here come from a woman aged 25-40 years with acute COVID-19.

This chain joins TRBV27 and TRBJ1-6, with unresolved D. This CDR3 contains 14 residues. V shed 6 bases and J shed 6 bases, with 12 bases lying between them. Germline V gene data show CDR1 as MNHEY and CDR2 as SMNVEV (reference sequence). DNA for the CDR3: TGTGCCAGCAGGCCTCATGGCAGTAATTCACCCCTCCACTTT. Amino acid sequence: CASRPHGSNSPLHF.

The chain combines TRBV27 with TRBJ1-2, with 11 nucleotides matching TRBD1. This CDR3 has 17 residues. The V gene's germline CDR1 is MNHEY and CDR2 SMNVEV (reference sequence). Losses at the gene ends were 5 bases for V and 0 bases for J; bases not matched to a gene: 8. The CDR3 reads CASSPWTGGFANYGYTF. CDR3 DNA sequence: TGTGCCAGCAGTCCATGGACAGGGGGCTTCGCTAACTATGGCTACACCTTC.

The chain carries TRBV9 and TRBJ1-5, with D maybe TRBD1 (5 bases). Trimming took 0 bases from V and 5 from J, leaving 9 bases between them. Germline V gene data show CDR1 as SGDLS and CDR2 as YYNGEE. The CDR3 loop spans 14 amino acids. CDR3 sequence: CASSVDWGDQPQHF. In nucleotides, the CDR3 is TGTGCCAGCAGCGTAGATTGGGGGGATCAGCCCCAGCATTTT.

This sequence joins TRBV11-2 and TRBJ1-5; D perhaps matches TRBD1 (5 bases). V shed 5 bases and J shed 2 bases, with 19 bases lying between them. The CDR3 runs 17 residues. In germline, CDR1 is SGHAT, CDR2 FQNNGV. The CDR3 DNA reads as TGTGCCAGCAGCCCGAAACCGGGGGGAAAGGGCAATCAGCCCCAGCATTTT. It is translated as CASSPKPGGKGNQPQHF.

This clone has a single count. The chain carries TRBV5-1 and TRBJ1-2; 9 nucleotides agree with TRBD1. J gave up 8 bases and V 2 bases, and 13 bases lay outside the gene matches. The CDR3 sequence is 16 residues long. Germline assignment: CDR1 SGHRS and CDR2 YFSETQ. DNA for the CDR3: TGCGCCAGCAGCTTAGCCAGGCGGGACAGGGAAAACGGCTACACCTTC. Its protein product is CASSLARRDRENGYTF. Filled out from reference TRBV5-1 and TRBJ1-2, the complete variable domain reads KAGVTQTPRYLIKTRGQQVTLSCSPISGHRSVSWYQQTPGQGLQFLFEYFSETQRNKGNFPGRFSGRQFSNSRSEMNVSTLELGDSALYLCASSLARRDRENGYTFGSGTRLTVV.

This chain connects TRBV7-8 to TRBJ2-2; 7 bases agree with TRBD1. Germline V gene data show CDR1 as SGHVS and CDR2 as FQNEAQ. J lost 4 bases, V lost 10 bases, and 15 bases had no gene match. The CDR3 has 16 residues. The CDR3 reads CAIQLRLGGITGELFF. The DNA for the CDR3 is TGTGCCATCCAGCTTAGGTTAGGGGGCATCACCGGGGAGCTGTTTTTT.

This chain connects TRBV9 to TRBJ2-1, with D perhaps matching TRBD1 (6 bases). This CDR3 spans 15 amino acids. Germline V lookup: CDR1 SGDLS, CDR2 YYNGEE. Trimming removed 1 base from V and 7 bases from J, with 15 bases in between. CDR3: CASSVRGSPRNEQFF. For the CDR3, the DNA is TGTGCCAGCAGCGTAAGGGGGAGTCCCCGGAATGAGCAGTTCTTC.

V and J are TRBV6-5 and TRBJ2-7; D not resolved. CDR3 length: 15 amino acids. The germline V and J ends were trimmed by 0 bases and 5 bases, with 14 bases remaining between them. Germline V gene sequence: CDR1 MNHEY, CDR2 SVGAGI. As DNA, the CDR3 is TGTGCCAGCAGTTACTCGATCGGCGGTGGCCACGAGCAGTACTTC. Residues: CASSYSIGGGHEQYF.

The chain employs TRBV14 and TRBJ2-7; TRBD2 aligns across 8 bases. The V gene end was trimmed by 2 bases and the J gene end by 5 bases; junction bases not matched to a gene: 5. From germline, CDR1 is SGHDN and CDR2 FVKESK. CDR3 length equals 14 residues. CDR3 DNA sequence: TGTGCCAGCAGCCAAACTCTTAGCGGGAACGAGCAGTACTTC. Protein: CASSQTLSGNEQYF.

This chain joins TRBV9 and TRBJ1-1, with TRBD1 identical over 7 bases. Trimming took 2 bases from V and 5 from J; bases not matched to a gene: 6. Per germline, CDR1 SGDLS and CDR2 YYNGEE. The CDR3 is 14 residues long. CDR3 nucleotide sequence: TGTGCCAGCAGCGTCCGGGACAGCGCTACTGAAGCTTTCTTT. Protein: CASSVRDSATEAFF.